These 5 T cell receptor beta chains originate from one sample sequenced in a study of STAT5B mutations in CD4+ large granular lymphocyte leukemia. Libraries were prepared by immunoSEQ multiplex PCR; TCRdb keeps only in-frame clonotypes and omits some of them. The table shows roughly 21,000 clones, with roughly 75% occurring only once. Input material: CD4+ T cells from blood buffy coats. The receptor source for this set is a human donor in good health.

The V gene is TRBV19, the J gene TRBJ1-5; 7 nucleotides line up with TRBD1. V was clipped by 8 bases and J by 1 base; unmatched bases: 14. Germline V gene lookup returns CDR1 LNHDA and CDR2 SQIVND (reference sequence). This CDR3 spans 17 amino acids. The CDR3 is CASQIPDRLKSNQPQHF. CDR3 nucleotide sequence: TGTGCCAGTCAGATCCCGGACAGGTTAAAAAGCAATCAGCCCCAGCATTTT.

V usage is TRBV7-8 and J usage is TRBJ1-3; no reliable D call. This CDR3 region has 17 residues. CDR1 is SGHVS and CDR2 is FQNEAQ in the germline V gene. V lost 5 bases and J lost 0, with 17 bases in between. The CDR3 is CASSADGLDLSGNTIYF. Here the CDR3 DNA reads TGTGCCAGCAGCGCTGACGGATTGGACCTCTCTGGAAACACCATATATTTT.

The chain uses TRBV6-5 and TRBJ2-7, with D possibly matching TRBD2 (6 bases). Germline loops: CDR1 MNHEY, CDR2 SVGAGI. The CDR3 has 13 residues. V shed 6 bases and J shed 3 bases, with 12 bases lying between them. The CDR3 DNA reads TGTGCCAGCAGCCGAGTGGGGGGCTACGAGCAGTACTTC. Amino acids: CASSRVGGYEQYF.

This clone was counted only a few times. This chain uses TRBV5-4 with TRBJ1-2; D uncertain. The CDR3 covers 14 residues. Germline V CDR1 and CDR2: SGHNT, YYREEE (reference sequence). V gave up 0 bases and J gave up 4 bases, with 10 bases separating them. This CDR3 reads CASSLEQSGYGYTF. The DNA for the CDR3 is TGTGCCAGCAGCTTGGAACAGTCCGGCTATGGCTACACCTTC.

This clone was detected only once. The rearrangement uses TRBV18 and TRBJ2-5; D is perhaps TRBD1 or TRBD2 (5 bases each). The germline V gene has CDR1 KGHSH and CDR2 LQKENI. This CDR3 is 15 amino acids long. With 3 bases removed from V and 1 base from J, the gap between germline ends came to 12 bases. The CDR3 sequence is CASSPGLRGQETQYF. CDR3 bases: TGTGCCAGCTCACCGGGGCTTCGGGGCCAAGAGACCCAGTACTTC.